This T cell receptor beta chain was observed in a study of shared clonotypes between healthy human individuals. With regard to this clone: The antigen is undetermined.

The V end was cut by 1 base, the J end by 1 base, with 10 bases between. This CDR3 contains 15 residues. Germline V gives CDR1 SGHNT, CDR2 YENEEA. Measured with immunoSEQ multiplex PCR; TCRdb has only the in-frame clones, and not every one. The sample has approximately 330,000 clones, less than 85% seen once; the top ten hold about 10%. Study-wide findings and caveats: When naive CD4 clonotypes were compared across several donors, around 5% were shared.

The chain uses TRBV11-3 and TRBJ1-1; D possibly corresponds to TRBD1 (6 bases). The sequence came from a man aged 30 to 45 in good health. The sequencing input was memory CD4+ T cells sorted from blood. This sample's subset: CD45RA-negative fraction. The DNA for the CDR3 is TGTGCCAGCAGCTTAGGGCAGGGGAAGAACACTGAAGCTTTCTTT. This gives the protein CASSLGQGKNTEAFF.